The source of this TCR beta chain is a study of CD8+CD57+ T cells in acquired aplastic anemia. Across the study: Sorted CD4+ and CD8+ cells yielded roughly 3.4 ug of DNA on average.

CDR1 MGHDK and CDR2 SYGVNS come from the germline V gene. The CDR3 covers 14 residues. V was cut by 5 bases and J by 2 bases, with 10 bases left in between. Study results and caveats: Some 30 shared CD8+ CDR3s appeared highly expressed within patients' immunodominant clones. Controls did not differ significantly from patients in CD8+ Simpson's diversity.

TCR beta VDJ and CDR3 profiles were obtained from a genomic DNA template. Each CDR3 protein is one row after TCRdb ran MiXCR on the reads. The data hold around 51,000 distinct CDR3 sequences, with over 60% observed a single time. With respect to this clonotype: As yet, its antigen is unknown.

The rearrangement uses TRBV25-1 and TRBJ1-5, with a tentative D call TRBD1 (5 bases). The sequenced material came from sorted CD4+, CD8+, or CD8+CD57+ T cells (not recorded which) from PBMCs. This sequence originates from a human donor in good health, serving as a control. The CDR3 region has the DNA TGTGCCAGCAGTTGGGGGGGACGCAATCAGCCCCAGCATTTT. It codes for CASSWGGRNQPQHF. The whole variable domain, remainder taken from reference TRBV25-1 and TRBJ1-5, is EADIYQTPRYLVIGTGKKITLECSQTMGHDKMYWYQQDPGMELHLIHYSYGVNSTEKGDLSSESTVSRIRTEHFPLTLESARPSHTSQYLCASSWGGRNQPQHFGDGTRLSIL.